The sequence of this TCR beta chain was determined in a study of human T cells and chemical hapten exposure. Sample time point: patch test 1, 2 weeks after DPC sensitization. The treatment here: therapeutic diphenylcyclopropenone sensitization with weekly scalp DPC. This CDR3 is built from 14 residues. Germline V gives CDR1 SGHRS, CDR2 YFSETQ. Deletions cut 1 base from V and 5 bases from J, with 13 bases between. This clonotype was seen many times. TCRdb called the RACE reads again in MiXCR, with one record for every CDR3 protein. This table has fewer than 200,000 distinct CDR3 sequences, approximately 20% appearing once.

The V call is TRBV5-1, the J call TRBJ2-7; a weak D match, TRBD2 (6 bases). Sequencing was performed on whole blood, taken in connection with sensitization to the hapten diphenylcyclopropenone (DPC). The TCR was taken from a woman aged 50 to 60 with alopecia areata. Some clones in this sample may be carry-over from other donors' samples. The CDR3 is CASSLRLARNEQYF. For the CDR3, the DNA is TGCGCCAGCAGCTTGAGGCTAGCGCGGAACGAGCAGTACTTC.